This TCR beta chain originates from a study of cytomegalovirus exposure and HLA in healthy donors. It was with 60 Vbeta and 13 Jbeta primers that the PCR ran. Method: immunoSEQ multiplex PCR; TCRdb's copy keeps in-frame clones and lacks some. The sample shows some 170,000 clones, roughly four fifths of them seen only once. Material: PBMCs. The TCR was taken from a woman aged 18 to 35 in good health and CMV-seropositive.

The CDR3: CASSSGTGWETQYF. In DNA, the CDR3 is TGTGCCAGCAGCTCGGGGACAGGGTGGGAGACCCAGTACTTC. V usage is TRBV5-6 and J usage is TRBJ2-5, with TRBD1 matching over 9 bases. The V gene's germline CDR1 is SGHDT and CDR2 YYEEEE. The CDR3 is 14 amino acids. The trim removed 3 bases at V and 5 bases at J, leaving 5 bases unmatched.